This TCR beta chain was obtained from a study of CD4 T cells in relation to SARS-CoV-2 and coronaviruses (dated by TCRdb to the early 2020s). Regarding the complete study: The ViraFEST assay cultured PBMCs with antigen for roughly nine days, then sequenced TCR beta CDR3s to find antigen-specific clonal expansions. An HIV-1 Nef peptide pool or a culture without peptide was used as the negative reference condition. Patient-derived lymphoblastoid cell lines were used to map the HLA restriction of shared crossreactive spike epitopes. The study assessed, at the TCR clonotype level, memory CD4+ T cell crossreactivity between SARS-CoV-2 and common cold coronavirus spike proteins. A different TCR-beta assay, based on Illumina, was used to sequence expansion assays from other donors in the study. The Adaptive Biotechnologies TCR-sequencing kit was used to sequence samples from a few pre-COVID donors and the naive versus memory experiments, while other data came from Illumina-based sequencing.

CD4+ T cells from unexposed donors were collected before the COVID-19 pandemic (2011-2018). After approximately eleven days of culture, CD4+ T cells were isolated with the EasySep CD4+ T cell isolation kit. As cell numbers permitted, CD4+ T cells from unexposed donors were tested for reactivity to SARS-CoV-2 S and N and to four common cold coronavirus spike pools. Two million PBMCs per well were cultured in IMDM with roughly 5% human AB serum and approximately 9.5 IU/ml IL-2. Half of the culture medium was replaced with fresh IL-2-containing medium on days 3 and 7. Triplicate replicate wells were generally used for each peptide culture condition. The leukapheresis product used for the unexposed donors was purchased from a commercial source. PBMCs were isolated from leukapheresis product or whole blood by Ficoll-Paque PLUS gradient centrifugation. PBMCs were either cryopreserved at -140 degrees C or used fresh in the expansion assay. The QIAamp Micro DNA Kit was used to extract genomic DNA from the CD4+ T cells.

Libraries were made using the immunoSEQ multiplex PCR assay. In the paper's pipeline: Preprocessing removed nonproductive sequences and CDR3s not starting with C, not ending with F or W, or shorter than 7 amino acids. The MANAFEST web app was used to call antigen-specific clonotypes on the basis of expansion compared with the reference and with other culture wells. A clone was considered positive if the clone showed significant expansion compared with the reference culture in 2 of 3 replicate wells at an FDR below 0.05. To be called positive, a clone also had to show significant expansion compared with every other tandem well and an odds ratio greater than 5. Pairwise Levenshtein distance, computed with the stringdist R package after three terminal residues were trimmed from each end, was used as the measure of CDR3 homology. As stored in TCRdb, this immuneACCESS dataset retains in-frame rearrangements with V and J assigned. A fraction of the clones does not appear; measured against another copy, unresolved V genes explain less than half of the discrepancy, and the remainder lacks a known reason. The V and J calls and clone size are taken from that table; D and trimming were inferred from the DNA. The sample profile shows about 22,000 clones; around three quarters of them were found once. The top ten hold 15% to 20% of the sample.

With regard to this clone: Its antigen remains undetermined. One base away there is no much larger clone; base qualities are not given.

Points the paper makes about the study in general: Approximately 60% of donors had memory CD4+ clonotypes that crossrecognized SARS-CoV-2 and at least one common cold coronavirus spike. Small numbers of patients and of tested TCRs were a limitation of the study. Crossreactivity analysis was centred on spike protein, so crossreactivity against other viral proteins was not assessed. Because no donor provided both pre-pandemic and post-infection samples, tracing the source of pre-existing responses was limited. Crossreactive clones showed significantly weaker SARS-CoV-2-driven expansion than monoreactive clones, consistent with antigenic imprinting.

The CDR3, from cysteine to phenylalanine, totals 17 residues. The kept DNA is CDR3 alone, 51 bases in frame from the first base. V loses 4 bases, J loses 3 bases, and the germline ends lie 22 bases apart. From a lookup of the germline V gene, CDR1 and CDR2 are SGHRS and YFSETQ. The V and J segments used are TRBV5-1 and TRBJ1-2; the D gene cannot be named for sure. The source of this sequence is a human donor in good health. Sequencing used CD4+ T cells from PBMCs, cultured in vitro. CDR3 loop: CASSGNFRVSSHYGYTF. Here is the DNA: TGCGCCAGCAGCGGGAACTTCCGGGTCTCATCTCACTATGGCTACACCTTC.